The 2 T cell receptor beta chains listed next were all sequenced from one sample in a study of CD8+CD57+ T cells in acquired aplastic anemia. Sequenced patients had shown CD8+CD57+ cell expansion by flow cytometry. CDR3 and TCR beta VDJ profiling relied on a genomic DNA template. TCRdb independently ran MiXCR on the reads; one entry per CDR3 protein. The sample shows approximately 470,000 distinct CDR3 sequences, less than 35% of them seen only once. Material for sequencing was sorted CD4+, CD8+, or CD8+CD57+ T cells (not recorded which) from PBMCs. The source is a human donor with aplastic anemia.

Details on this clonotype: At one end the junction does not follow the germline gene, possibly because of a read error. The J gene is TRBJ2-3, the V gene TRBV24-1, with 8 positions matching TRBD1. The J call is in doubt because the DNA end fits TRBJ1-5 better. Germline values: CDR1 KGHDR, CDR2 SFDVKD. CDR3 size: 14 residues. CDR3 sequence (DNA): TGTGCCAGCAGTTTGGACAGGGAGGGTCAGCCCCAGCATTTT. Translated: CASSLDREGQPQHF.

The chain combines TRBV6-2 or TRBV6-3 with TRBJ1-2; 9 bases line up with TRBD1. Germline-derived CDR1 and CDR2 are MNHEY and SVGEGT. The CDR3 covers 16 residues. J was trimmed by 6 bases and V by 2 bases; bases with no gene match: 10. The CDR3 region is CASSYPGQGLEDGYTF. The CDR3 coding sequence is TGTGCCAGCAGTTACCCGGGACAGGGATTAGAAGATGGCTACACCTTC.